A selection of T cell receptor beta chains follows, all from one sample in a study of blood T cells in healthy people across ages. TCRdb fed the 5' RACE reads into MiXCR, producing one record per CDR3 protein. The sample records 1.8 million or so distinct CDR3 sequences, about 39% being singletons. The sequenced material came from blood. These receptors all stem from a human donor in good health. The CDR3 runs from the conserved cysteine through the conserved F or W. The order of the fields is CDR3 protein, CDR3 DNA, clone size, D gene, J gene, V gene. D genes are given only for firm matches. Size values are once, few and many counts, or a class for expanded clones, and some rows have none.

CDR3 protein: CASYYFTEAFF; CDR3 DNA: TGTGCCAGCTACTACTTCACTGAAGCTTTCTTT; clone size: -; D gene: -; J gene: TRBJ1-1; V gene: TRBV6-5
CDR3 protein: CASSFGGRGAAEQFF; CDR3 DNA: TGTGCCAGCAGTTTCGGGGGCAGGGGGGCCGCTGAGCAGTTCTTC; clone size: once; D gene: -; J gene: TRBJ2-1; V gene: TRBV7-3
CDR3 protein: CSAIYNEQFF; CDR3 DNA: TGCAGTGCTATTTACAATGAGCAGTTCTTC; clone size: many; D gene: -; J gene: TRBJ2-1; V gene: TRBV20-1
CDR3 protein: CASSSERTSVSYEQYF; CDR3 DNA: TGTGCCAGCAGCTCCGAGCGGACTAGCGTTAGCTACGAGCAGTACTTC; clone size: few; D gene: TRBD2; J gene: TRBJ2-7; V gene: TRBV11-3
CDR3 protein: CASSPIVDRSYGYTF; CDR3 DNA: TGTGCCAGCTCACCCATAGTGGACAGATCCTATGGCTACACCTTC; clone size: -; D gene: -; J gene: TRBJ1-2; V gene: TRBV18
CDR3 protein: CASSSQQGLSPVLQYF; CDR3 DNA: TGTGCCAGCAGTTCCCAACAGGGTTTGAGTCCGGTTCTGCAGTATTTT; clone size: -; D gene: -; J gene: TRBJ2-3; V gene: TRBV6-2/TRBV6-3
CDR3 protein: CASSELGSGGEEAQYF; CDR3 DNA: TGTGCCAGCAGTGAATTAGGGAGCGGGGGAGAAGAGGCCCAGTACTTC; clone size: -; D gene: TRBD2; J gene: TRBJ2-4; V gene: TRBV25-1
CDR3 protein: CATPELIANIQYF; CDR3 DNA: TGTGCCACCCCGGAATTAATAGCAAACATTCAGTACTTC; clone size: -; D gene: -; J gene: TRBJ2-4; V gene: TRBV25-1
CDR3 protein: CSATGLAGGLNEQYF; CDR3 DNA: TGCAGTGCAACCGGACTAGCGGGGGGGCTTAACGAGCAGTACTTC; clone size: few; D gene: TRBD2; J gene: TRBJ2-7; V gene: TRBV20-1
CDR3 protein: CASSQAEQGTYEQYF; CDR3 DNA: TGTGCCAGCAGCCAGGCCGAACAGGGGACCTACGAGCAGTACTTC; clone size: -; D gene: TRBD1; J gene: TRBJ2-7; V gene: TRBV3-1
CDR3 protein: CSVEGQGSEKLFF; CDR3 DNA: TGCAGCGTTGAGGGACAGGGTTCTGAAAAACTGTTTTTT; clone size: few; D gene: TRBD1; J gene: TRBJ1-4; V gene: TRBV29-1
CDR3 protein: CASSPYAGGAYEQYF; CDR3 DNA: TGTGCCAGCAGCCCCTACGCGGGGGGGGCTTACGAGCAGTACTTC; clone size: once; D gene: TRBD2; J gene: TRBJ2-7; V gene: TRBV7-2
CDR3 protein: CASSLIGTKNYEQYF; CDR3 DNA: TGTGCCAGCAGCTTAATAGGGACTAAAAACTACGAGCAGTACTTC; clone size: few; D gene: TRBD2; J gene: TRBJ2-7; V gene: TRBV7-8
CDR3 protein: CASSLTPGYEQYF; CDR3 DNA: TGTGCTAGCAGCTTAACGCCAGGTTACGAGCAGTACTTC; clone size: few; D gene: -; J gene: TRBJ2-7; V gene: TRBV7-7
CDR3 protein: CSADNDRTGSYEQYF; CDR3 DNA: TGCAGTGCCGACAACGACCGGACAGGGTCCTACGAGCAGTACTTC; clone size: -; D gene: TRBD1; J gene: TRBJ2-7; V gene: TRBV20-1
CDR3 protein: CTWSGSIAKNIQYF; CDR3 DNA: TGTACCTGGAGTGGGAGTATTGCCAAAAACATTCAGTACTTC; clone size: -; D gene: -; J gene: TRBJ2-4; V gene: TRBV30
CDR3 protein: CSARGTSGGSYEQYF; CDR3 DNA: TGCAGTGCTAGAGGAACTAGCGGGGGTAGCTACGAGCAGTACTTC; clone size: many; D gene: TRBD2; J gene: TRBJ2-7; V gene: TRBV20-1
CDR3 protein: CASSQGAGGTPGYTF; CDR3 DNA: TGTGCCAGCAGCCAAGGGGCCGGTGGGACTCCCGGCTACACCTTC; clone size: -; D gene: -; J gene: TRBJ1-2; V gene: TRBV7-9
CDR3 protein: CASSTTNGGSYEQYF; CDR3 DNA: TGTGCCAGCTCAACCACTAACGGGGGGAGCTACGAGCAGTACTTC; clone size: few; D gene: TRBD2; J gene: TRBJ2-7; V gene: TRBV18
CDR3 protein: CASSLTPPTGNLVQETQYF; CDR3 DNA: TGTGCCAGCAGCTTAACCCCACCCACAGGGAACCTAGTCCAAGAGACCCAGTACTTC; clone size: -; D gene: -; J gene: TRBJ2-5; V gene: TRBV7-2
CDR3 protein: CASSLADPGLMNQPQHF; CDR3 DNA: TGTGCCAGCAGCTTAGCGGACCCCGGCCTTATGAATCAGCCCCAGCATTTT; clone size: -; D gene: -; J gene: TRBJ1-5; V gene: TRBV7-2
CDR3 protein: CASSPPTVPPGELFF; CDR3 DNA: TGTGCCAGCTCACCGCCGACAGTGCCACCCGGGGAGCTGTTTTTT; clone size: -; D gene: -; J gene: TRBJ2-2; V gene: TRBV18
CDR3 protein: CASNLSGGIDTQYF; CDR3 DNA: TGTGCCAGCAACTTATCGGGGGGTATAGATACGCAGTATTTT; clone size: once; D gene: TRBD2; J gene: TRBJ2-3; V gene: TRBV7-2
CDR3 protein: CASSPKTVLSYNSPLHF; CDR3 DNA: TGTGCCAGCAGCCCTAAGACGGTGCTCTCCTATAATTCACCCCTCCACTTT; clone size: many; D gene: -; J gene: TRBJ1-6; V gene: TRBV7-2
CDR3 protein: CASTKRRGGTGPSGANVLTF; CDR3 DNA: TGCGCCAGCACGAAGCGGCGAGGTGGGACAGGGCCCTCTGGGGCCAACGTCCTGACTTTC; clone size: few; D gene: TRBD1; J gene: TRBJ2-6; V gene: TRBV4-1
CDR3 protein: CAISESEEYEQYF; CDR3 DNA: TGTGCCATCAGTGAGTCGGAGGAATACGAGCAGTACTTC; clone size: -; D gene: -; J gene: TRBJ2-7; V gene: TRBV10-3
CDR3 protein: CATSRDRDGYTF; CDR3 DNA: TGTGCCACCAGCAGAGACAGGGATGGCTACACCTTC; clone size: few; D gene: -; J gene: TRBJ1-2; V gene: TRBV15
CDR3 protein: CASSRDRINEQFF; CDR3 DNA: TGTGCCAGCAGCCGGGACAGGATAAATGAGCAGTTCTTC; clone size: -; D gene: TRBD1; J gene: TRBJ2-1; V gene: TRBV11-2
CDR3 protein: CASSPPQTSLRETQYF; CDR3 DNA: TGTGCCAGCTCACCACCACAGACGAGCCTGAGGGAGACCCAGTACTTC; clone size: -; D gene: -; J gene: TRBJ2-5; V gene: TRBV18
CDR3 protein: CASSLARAGGGTDTQYF; CDR3 DNA: TGCGCCAGCAGCTTGGCCCGTGCGGGGGGCGGGACAGATACGCAGTATTTT; clone size: -; D gene: TRBD2; J gene: TRBJ2-3; V gene: TRBV5-1
CDR3 protein: CASSHRVGEQFF; CDR3 DNA: TGCGCCAGCAGCCACCGGGTCGGTGAGCAGTTCTTC; clone size: few; D gene: -; J gene: TRBJ2-1; V gene: TRBV4-3
CDR3 protein: CSAPLMGGNIQYF; CDR3 DNA: TGCAGTGCTCCCCTAATGGGGGGTAACATTCAGTACTTC; clone size: -; D gene: -; J gene: TRBJ2-4; V gene: TRBV20-1
CDR3 protein: CASSPRDRMGEQYF; CDR3 DNA: TGTGCCAGCAGTCCCCGGGACAGGATGGGCGAGCAGTACTTC; clone size: -; D gene: TRBD1; J gene: TRBJ2-7; V gene: TRBV27
CDR3 protein: CASSPKAGEETQYF; CDR3 DNA: TGTGCCAGCTCACCAAAGGCGGGGGAGGAGACCCAGTACTTC; clone size: few; D gene: TRBD2; J gene: TRBJ2-5; V gene: TRBV18
CDR3 protein: CASSLRGWNTGELFF; CDR3 DNA: TGTGCCAGCAGTTTACGGGGTTGGAACACCGGGGAGCTGTTTTTT; clone size: few; D gene: -; J gene: TRBJ2-2; V gene: TRBV12-3/TRBV12-4
CDR3 protein: CSARGNVNRGNQPQHF; CDR3 DNA: TGCAGTGCTAGGGGAAATGTAAACAGGGGAAATCAGCCCCAGCATTTT; clone size: -; D gene: TRBD1; J gene: TRBJ1-5; V gene: TRBV20-1
CDR3 protein: CASSSGTNYNSPLHF; CDR3 DNA: TGTGCCAGCAGCTCAGGGACAAATTATAATTCACCCCTCCACTTT; clone size: -; D gene: -; J gene: TRBJ1-6; V gene: TRBV7-2
CDR3 protein: CASSLVIAGNNEQFF; CDR3 DNA: TGCGCCAGCAGCTTGGTGATAGCGGGGAACAATGAGCAGTTCTTC; clone size: -; D gene: TRBD2; J gene: TRBJ2-1; V gene: TRBV5-1
CDR3 protein: CASSIGRITSTDTQYF; CDR3 DNA: TGCGCCAGCAGCATTGGACGAATTACAAGCACAGATACGCAGTATTTT; clone size: -; D gene: -; J gene: TRBJ2-3; V gene: TRBV5-1
CDR3 protein: CASSSGPGTADEKLFF; CDR3 DNA: TGTGCCAGCAGCTCCGGACCCGGGACAGCTGATGAAAAACTGTTTTTT; clone size: -; D gene: TRBD1; J gene: TRBJ1-4; V gene: TRBV7-2
CDR3 protein: CASSLSASSYEQYF; CDR3 DNA: TGTGCCAGCAGCTTATCGGCGAGTTCCTACGAGCAGTACTTC; clone size: many; D gene: -; J gene: TRBJ2-7; V gene: TRBV27
CDR3 protein: CASSPGGTGNTIYF; CDR3 DNA: TGTGCCAGCAGTCCAGGGGGCACTGGAAACACCATATATTTT; clone size: few; D gene: TRBD1; J gene: TRBJ1-3; V gene: TRBV12-3/TRBV12-4
CDR3 protein: CSATSTGDGGYTF; CDR3 DNA: TGCAGTGCTACATCCACAGGGGACGGCGGCTACACCTTC; clone size: few; D gene: TRBD1; J gene: TRBJ1-2; V gene: TRBV20-1
CDR3 protein: CSAGLDSRTQYF; CDR3 DNA: TGCAGTGCCGGGTTGGACAGTCGGACCCAGTACTTC; clone size: -; D gene: -; J gene: TRBJ2-5; V gene: TRBV20-1
CDR3 protein: CASSSRSGTQYF; CDR3 DNA: TGCGCCAGCAGCTCTCGGAGCGGGACCCAGTACTTC; clone size: -; D gene: -; J gene: TRBJ2-5; V gene: TRBV5-1
CDR3 protein: CASSFDRGYYEQYF; CDR3 DNA: TGCGCCAGCAGCTTCGACAGGGGGTATTACGAGCAGTACTTC; clone size: few; D gene: TRBD1; J gene: TRBJ2-7; V gene: TRBV5-1
CDR3 protein: CASSILFLSGGDSSYNEQFF; CDR3 DNA: TGTGCCAGCAGTATCCTATTTTTGAGCGGGGGGGACAGCTCCTACAATGAGCAGTTCTTC; clone size: few; D gene: TRBD2; J gene: TRBJ2-1; V gene: TRBV28
CDR3 protein: CAGSPRTEGYEQYF; CDR3 DNA: TGTGCCGGCAGCCCCAGGACAGAAGGCTACGAGCAGTACTTC; clone size: -; D gene: -; J gene: TRBJ2-7; V gene: TRBV7-9
CDR3 protein: CSVTPKSADAQYF; CDR3 DNA: TGCAGCGTTACCCCTAAGTCGGCAGATGCGCAGTATTTT; clone size: -; D gene: -; J gene: TRBJ2-3; V gene: TRBV29-1
CDR3 protein: CASSFSRGYGYTF; CDR3 DNA: TGTGCCAGCAGCTTTTCCAGGGGCTATGGCTACACCTTC; clone size: many; D gene: -; J gene: TRBJ1-2; V gene: TRBV7-2
CDR3 protein: CSARTSGAQETQYF; CDR3 DNA: TGCAGTGCGCGGACTAGCGGGGCTCAAGAGACCCAGTACTTC; clone size: few; D gene: TRBD2; J gene: TRBJ2-5; V gene: TRBV20-1
CDR3 protein: CASGRTTNEKLFF; CDR3 DNA: TGTGCCAGCGGAAGAACAACTAATGAAAAACTGTTTTTT; clone size: -; D gene: -; J gene: TRBJ1-4; V gene: TRBV2
CDR3 protein: CASRAIEASYGYTF; CDR3 DNA: TGTGCCAGCCGGGCGATTGAGGCCTCGTATGGCTACACCTTC; clone size: few; D gene: -; J gene: TRBJ1-2; V gene: TRBV6-5
CDR3 protein: CASSLLLNKNTEAFF; CDR3 DNA: TGCGCCAGCAGCTTGTTGTTGAACAAGAACACTGAAGCTTTCTTT; clone size: -; D gene: -; J gene: TRBJ1-1; V gene: TRBV5-1
CDR3 protein: CSAIDEGVLYEQYF; CDR3 DNA: TGCAGTGCCATCGATGAGGGGGTACTCTACGAGCAGTACTTC; clone size: -; D gene: -; J gene: TRBJ2-7; V gene: TRBV20-1
CDR3 protein: CASNKQTGVSCEQYF; CDR3 DNA: TGTGCCAGCAACAAGCAAACAGGGGTCTCCTGCGAGCAGTACTTC; clone size: few; D gene: TRBD1; J gene: TRBJ2-7; V gene: TRBV6-2/TRBV6-3
CDR3 protein: CAIRETGKTSYEQYF; CDR3 DNA: TGTGCCATCAGGGAGACAGGGAAAACCTCCTACGAGCAGTACTTC; clone size: many; D gene: TRBD1; J gene: TRBJ2-7; V gene: TRBV10-3
CDR3 protein: CSATPGSTDTQYF; CDR3 DNA: TGCAGTGCCACCCCGGGGAGCACAGATACGCAGTATTTT; clone size: -; D gene: -; J gene: TRBJ2-3; V gene: TRBV20-1
CDR3 protein: CSVGPRQDGFGYTF; CDR3 DNA: TGCAGCGTTGGCCCAAGACAGGACGGGTTTGGCTACACCTTC; clone size: once; D gene: -; J gene: TRBJ1-2; V gene: TRBV29-1
CDR3 protein: CASSSLKTVLAPEAFF; CDR3 DNA: TGTGCCAGCAGTTCATTGAAGACAGTCTTGGCCCCTGAAGCTTTCTTT; clone size: -; D gene: -; J gene: TRBJ1-1; V gene: TRBV28